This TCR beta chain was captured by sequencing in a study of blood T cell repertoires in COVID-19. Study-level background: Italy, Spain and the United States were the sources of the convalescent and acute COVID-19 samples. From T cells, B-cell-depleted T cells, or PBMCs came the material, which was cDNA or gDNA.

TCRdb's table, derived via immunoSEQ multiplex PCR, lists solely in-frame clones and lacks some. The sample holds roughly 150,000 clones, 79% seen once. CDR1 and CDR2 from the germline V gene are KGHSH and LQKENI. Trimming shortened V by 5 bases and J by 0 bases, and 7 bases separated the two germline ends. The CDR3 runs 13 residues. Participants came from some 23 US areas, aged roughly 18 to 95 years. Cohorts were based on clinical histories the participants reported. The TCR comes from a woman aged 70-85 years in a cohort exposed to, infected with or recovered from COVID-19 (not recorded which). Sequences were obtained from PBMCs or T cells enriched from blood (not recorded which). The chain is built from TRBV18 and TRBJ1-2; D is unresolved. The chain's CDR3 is CASSAVANYGYTF. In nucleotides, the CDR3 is TGTGCCAGCTCAGCGGTAGCTAACTATGGCTACACCTTC.